This is a list of T cell receptor beta chains from one sample in a study of blood T cell repertoires in COVID-19. TCRdb's table, derived via immunoSEQ multiplex PCR, lists solely in-frame clones and lacks some. The table records roughly 330,000 clones, around 87% of them present only once. The specimen sequenced was PBMCs or T cells enriched from blood (not recorded which). The receptors shown here come from a woman in her 30s who had recovered from COVID-19. CDR3s include the opening cysteine and the closing phenylalanine or tryptophan. A D gene is named only where the DNA matches it firmly. The size field is filled for only some rows; it gives once, few, many or a size class.

j_call v_call d_call clone_size cdr3_nt cdr3_aa
TRBJ2-3 TRBV27 . . TGTGCCAGCAGTCCTCAACTCCCCCTGAATCACAGGGTCACAGATACGCAGTATTTT CASSPQLPLNHRVTDTQYF
TRBJ1-4 TRBV5-1 . few TGCGCCAGCAGCTTGGACAGGGCCACTAATGAAAAACTGTTTTTT CASSLDRATNEKLFF
TRBJ2-5 TRBV5-1 TRBD2 . TGCGCCAGCAACCAACTTGGGGAGGGAGAGACCCAGTACTTC CASNQLGEGETQYF
TRBJ1-6 TRBV18 TRBD1 few TGTGCCAGCTCACCAGGACAGGACCCAAATTCACCCCTCCACTTT CASSPGQDPNSPLHF
TRBJ1-5 TRBV5-6 . . TGTGCCAGCAGCTTAGGCAGGGCCATAAATCAGCCCCAGCATTTT CASSLGRAINQPQHF
TRBJ1-6 TRBV30 . . TGTGCCTGGAGTGTAGCCCGGTTCCTCCACTTT CAWSVARFLHF
TRBJ1-1 TRBV27 . . TGTGCCAGCAGCTCTTCAGGGGCTGAAGCTTTCTTT CASSSSGAEAFF
TRBJ2-3 TRBV6-5 . . TGTGCCAGCCGGGGTAGCGGTCTGGATACGCAGTATTTT CASRGSGLDTQYF
TRBJ1-2 TRBV7-9 . . TGTGCCAGCAGCCCCCGGTGGAGTTATGGCTACACCTTC CASSPRWSYGYTF
TRBJ1-5 TRBV27 TRBD1 . TGTGCCAGCAGTCTAGGACAGGGGTGGCCCCAGCATTTT CASSLGQGWPQHF
TRBJ1-5 TRBV12-3/TRBV12-4 . . TGTGCCAGCACCTTAGAAAATCAGCCCCAGCATTTT CASTLENQPQHF
TRBJ2-4 TRBV7-2 TRBD1 once TGTGCCAGCAGCCTCCAAACGGGACAGGTCAAAAACATTCAGTACTTC CASSLQTGQVKNIQYF
TRBJ1-2 TRBV19 . . TGTGCCAGTATCCATAATGTCGGAGCTAACTATGGCTACACCTTC CASIHNVGANYGYTF
TRBJ1-6 TRBV7-9 . . TGTGCCAGCAGCTTAGGCCGGGGACCCCTCCACTTT CASSLGRGPLHF
TRBJ1-4 TRBV20-1 . . TGCAGTGCTAGTCCGGAGACCCTCTCAACTAATGAAAAACTGTTTTTT CSASPETLSTNEKLFF
TRBJ1-5 TRBV28 TRBD1 . TGTGCCAGCAGTCCCGGACAGGGGATGATCAATCAGCCCCAGCATTTT CASSPGQGMINQPQHF
TRBJ1-2 TRBV19 . few TGTGCCTCTAGGAGGGGCTCCGTGGGGCCTATCAAGGAAAACTATGGCTACACCTTC CASRRGSVGPIKENYGYTF
TRBJ2-5 TRBV11-2 . . TGTGCCAGCAGCTTAGGGGGGCCAGAGACCCAGTACTTC CASSLGGPETQYF
TRBJ1-1 TRBV9 . . TGTGCCAGCAGCCTCGGACTCGGGTACACTGAAGCTTTCTTT CASSLGLGYTEAFF
TRBJ1-5 TRBV5-3 TRBD1 . TGTGCCAGAAGCAAGGGACAGGGTCTAAGCAATCAGCCCCAGCATTTT CARSKGQGLSNQPQHF
TRBJ1-4 TRBV5-1 TRBD1 . TGCGCCAGCAGCGACAGGGGTGGGGGTGAAAAACTGTTTTTT CASSDRGGGEKLFF
TRBJ2-7 TRBV13 . . TGTGCCAGCAGCCTCTCGGACACTTCCTACGAGCAGTACTTC CASSLSDTSYEQYF
TRBJ2-3 TRBV7-6 TRBD1 . TGTGCCAGCAGCATGGGACAGGGAACAGATACGCAGTATTTT CASSMGQGTDTQYF
TRBJ2-6 TRBV6-4 . . TGTGCCAGCAGTCGGTCGGGGATCTCTGGGGCCAACGTCCTGACTTTC CASSRSGISGANVLTF
TRBJ1-1 TRBV19 TRBD1 . TGTGCCAGTACACCGGGACAGGGTGTCCTTGAAGCTTTCTTT CASTPGQGVLEAFF
TRBJ1-1 TRBV7-9 TRBD1 . TGTGCCAGCAGCCCCATTACAGGGGCCACTGAAGCTTTCTTT CASSPITGATEAFF
TRBJ2-3 TRBV9 . once TGTGCCAGCAGCGTAGATAACACAGATACGCAGTATTTT CASSVDNTDTQYF
TRBJ2-7 TRBV20-1 TRBD1 . TGCAGTGCTCACGGACAGGGCGAGCAGTACTTC CSAHGQGEQYF
TRBJ2-2 TRBV7-9 . . TGTGCCAGCAGCCCAGGGCCCACAGGGAGTACGGGGGAGCTGTTTTTT CASSPGPTGSTGELFF
TRBJ1-2 TRBV6-1 . . TGTGCCAGCAGTGAATTCCTAGGCCCCGCGGGGAGTGGCTACACCTTC CASSEFLGPAGSGYTF
TRBJ2-3 TRBV6-6 TRBD1 . TGTGCCAGCAGCCCGGGACAGGGGTCGGGCACAGATACGCAGTATTTT CASSPGQGSGTDTQYF
TRBJ1-2 TRBV28 TRBD1 . TGTGCCAGCAGCAGATCGAGGGGGACAGGGGGCGCGCCGAACTATGGCTACACCTTC CASSRSRGTGGAPNYGYTF
TRBJ2-3 TRBV18 TRBD2 . TGTGCCAGCTCAGCTTCCGGGACTAGCCCAAGCTCCACAGATACGCAGTATTTT CASSASGTSPSSTDTQYF
TRBJ1-2 TRBV27 TRBD1 . TGTGCCAGCAAGGACAGGGGGGGAAGTAACTATGGCTACACCTTC CASKDRGGSNYGYTF
TRBJ1-6 TRBV19 . . TGTGCCAGTAACGAGGGAGGCTATAATTCACCCCTCCACTTT CASNEGGYNSPLHF
TRBJ2-7 TRBV11-2 TRBD1 . TGTGCCAGCAGCTTAGTCACGACAGGGAGAAGCTACGAGCAGTACTTC CASSLVTTGRSYEQYF
TRBJ2-3 TRBV5-1 TRBD1 . TGCGCCAGCAGCGGGACAGGGAACACAGATACGCAGTATTTT CASSGTGNTDTQYF
TRBJ2-7 TRBV5-1 TRBD2 . TGCGCCAGCAGCCGGGGACTAGCGGCGGCCGAGCAGTACTTC CASSRGLAAAEQYF
TRBJ1-1 TRBV14 . . TGTGCCAGCAGCGTCCTCAGGGTGGGCACTGAAGCTTTCTTT CASSVLRVGTEAFF
TRBJ2-4 TRBV6-2/TRBV6-3 TRBD2 . TGTGCCAGCAGTTCGGCGGGGGTAGCTAAAAACATTCAGTACTTC CASSSAGVAKNIQYF
TRBJ2-5 TRBV4-1 TRBD1 few TGCGCCAGCAGCCAACTTGGGACAGGAGAGACCCAGTACTTC CASSQLGTGETQYF
TRBJ1-4 TRBV4-1 . once TGCGCCAGCAGCCTTACCCCGACAGGAGAAGGGGAAAAACTGTTTTTT CASSLTPTGEGEKLFF
TRBJ2-3 TRBV29-1 TRBD1 . TGCAGCGTTGAAGATAAACAGGGGAGACGCACAGATACGCAGTATTTT CSVEDKQGRRTDTQYF
TRBJ1-6 TRBV19 . . TGTGCCAGTAGTCGAATCGGGACAAGCCATAATTCACCCCTCCACTTT CASSRIGTSHNSPLHF
TRBJ1-1 TRBV27 . . TGTGCCAGCAGTTCGGGATACACTGAAGCTTTCTTT CASSSGYTEAFF
TRBJ2-7 TRBV7-2 . . TGTGCCAGCAGCTTAGTCGCGGCGGACGAGCAGTACTTC CASSLVAADEQYF
TRBJ2-7 TRBV19 . . TGTGCCAGTAGTACGACAGGTTCCGAGCAGTACTTC CASSTTGSEQYF
TRBJ2-5 TRBV19 . . TGTGCCAGTAGTAAGAGTAGAGCGGAGACCCAGTACTTC CASSKSRAETQYF
TRBJ1-3 TRBV4-1 . . TGCGCCAGCAGCCAAGATGGGCTGGGGGCGGACACCATATATTTT CASSQDGLGADTIYF
TRBJ2-2 TRBV10-3 . . TGTGCCATCAGTGAGGGCAGGGGGAACACCGGGGAGCTGTTTTTT CAISEGRGNTGELFF
TRBJ1-3 TRBV18 TRBD1 . TGTGCCAGCTCACCACTTCCGACAGGGCCGGGAGGAAACACCATATATTTT CASSPLPTGPGGNTIYF
TRBJ1-2 TRBV4-1 . few TGCGCCAGCAGCCAAGGACTTGTGGGGCTCCCTAACTATGGCTACACCTTC CASSQGLVGLPNYGYTF
TRBJ1-2 TRBV18 . few TGTGCCAGCTCACCACCGCCCGGGTATGGCTACACCTTC CASSPPPGYGYTF
TRBJ1-1 TRBV4-3 TRBD1 . TGCGCCAGCAGCCAAGGACAGGGTAGAGACACTGAAGCTTTCTTT CASSQGQGRDTEAFF